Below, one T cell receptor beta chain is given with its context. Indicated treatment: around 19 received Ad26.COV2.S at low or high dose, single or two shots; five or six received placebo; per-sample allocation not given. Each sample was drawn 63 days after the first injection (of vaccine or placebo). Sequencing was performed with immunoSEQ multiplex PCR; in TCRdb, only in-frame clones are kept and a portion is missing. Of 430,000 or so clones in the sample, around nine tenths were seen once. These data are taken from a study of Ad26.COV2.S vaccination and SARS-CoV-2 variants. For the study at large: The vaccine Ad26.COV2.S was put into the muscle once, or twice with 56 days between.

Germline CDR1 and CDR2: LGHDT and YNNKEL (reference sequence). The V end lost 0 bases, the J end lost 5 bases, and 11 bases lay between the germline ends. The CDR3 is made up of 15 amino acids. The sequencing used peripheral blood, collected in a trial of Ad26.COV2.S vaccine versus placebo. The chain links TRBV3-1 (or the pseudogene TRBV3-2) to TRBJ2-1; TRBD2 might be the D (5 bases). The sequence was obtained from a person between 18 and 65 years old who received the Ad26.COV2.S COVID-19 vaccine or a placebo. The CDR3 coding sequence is TGTGCCAGCAGCCAAGATGGGAGTGGAAACAATGAGCAGTTCTTC. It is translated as CASSQDGSGNNEQFF.